This TCR beta chain came from a study of shared clonotypes between healthy human individuals. The study, taken as a whole, reports: Among non-shared clonotypes, generation probabilities were lower than among those shared by all four donors. Despite large depth, sorted-subset datasets appeared incompletely sequenced.

Germline V gives CDR1 SGHKS, CDR2 YYEKEE (reference sequence). Trimming took off 1 base at V and 0 bases at J, with 7 bases between the two ends. This CDR3 region has 14 residues. Generated by immunoSEQ multiplex PCR, the TCRdb table keeps only in-frame clones and is missing some. This table has millions of clones, around 95% appearing once. Caucasian adults residing in Nashville, Tennessee made up all the donors. From CD4+ cells came CD45RA+ naive and CD45RA-negative memory subsets. In the case of this clone: What it binds is not known.

The material sequenced was naive CD4+ T cells sorted from blood. Specified subset: CD45RA+ positively selected. The V call is TRBV5-5, the J call TRBJ1-2; D unresolved. The TCR was taken from a man younger than 35 in good health. The CDR3 DNA follows: TGTGCCAGCAGCTTGCGGGAAACTAACTATGGCTACACCTTC. This codes for CASSLRETNYGYTF.